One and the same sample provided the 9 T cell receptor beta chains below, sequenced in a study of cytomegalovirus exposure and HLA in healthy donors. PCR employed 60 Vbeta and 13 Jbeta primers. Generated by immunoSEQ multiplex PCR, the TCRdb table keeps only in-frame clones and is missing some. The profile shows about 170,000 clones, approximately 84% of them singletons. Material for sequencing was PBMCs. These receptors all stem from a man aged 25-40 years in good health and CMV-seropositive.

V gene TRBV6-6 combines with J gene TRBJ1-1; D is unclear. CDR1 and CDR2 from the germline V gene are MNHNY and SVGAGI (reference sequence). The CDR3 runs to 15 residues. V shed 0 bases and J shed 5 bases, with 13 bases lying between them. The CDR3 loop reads CASSYSGVGRTEAFF. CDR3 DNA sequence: TGTGCCAGCAGTTACTCGGGAGTCGGGCGAACTGAAGCTTTCTTT.

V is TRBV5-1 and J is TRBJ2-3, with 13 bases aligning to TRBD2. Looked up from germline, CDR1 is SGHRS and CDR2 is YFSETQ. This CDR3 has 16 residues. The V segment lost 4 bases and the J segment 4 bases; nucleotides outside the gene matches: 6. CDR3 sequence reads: CASSDGLAGVPDTQYF. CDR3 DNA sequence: TGCGCCAGCAGCGACGGACTAGCGGGAGTCCCAGATACGCAGTATTTT.

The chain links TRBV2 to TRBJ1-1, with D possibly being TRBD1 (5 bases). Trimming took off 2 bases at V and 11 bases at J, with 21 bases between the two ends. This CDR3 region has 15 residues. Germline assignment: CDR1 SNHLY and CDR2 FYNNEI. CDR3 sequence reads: CASSEYDTGLEEAFF. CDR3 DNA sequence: TGTGCCAGCAGTGAATACGATACGGGACTTGAGGAGGCTTTCTTT.

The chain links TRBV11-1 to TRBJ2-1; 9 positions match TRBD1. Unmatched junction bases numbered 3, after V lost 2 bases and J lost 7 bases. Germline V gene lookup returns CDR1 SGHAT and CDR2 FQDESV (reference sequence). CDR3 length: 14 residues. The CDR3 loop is CASSLRDRANEQFF. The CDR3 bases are TGTGCCAGCAGCTTAAGGGACAGGGCTAATGAGCAGTTCTTC.

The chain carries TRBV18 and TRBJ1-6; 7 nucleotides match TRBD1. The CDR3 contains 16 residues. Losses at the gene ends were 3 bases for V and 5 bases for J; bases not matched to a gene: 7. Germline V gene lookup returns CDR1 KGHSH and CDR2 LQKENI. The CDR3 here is CASSPRGTVNNSPLHF. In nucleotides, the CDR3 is TGTGCCAGCTCACCGCGCGGGACAGTTAATAATTCACCCCTCCACTTT. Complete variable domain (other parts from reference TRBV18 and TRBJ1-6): NAGVMQNPRHLVRRRGQEARLRCSPMKGHSHVYWYRQLPEEGLKFMVYLQKENIIDESGMPKERFSAEFPKEGPSILRIQQVVRGDSAAYFCASSPRGTVNNSPLHFGNGTRLTVT.

The CDR3 sequence is CASSYSGWVDEQFF. The CDR3 DNA reads as TGTGCCAGCAGTTACTCCGGGTGGGTGGATGAGCAGTTCTTC. This sequence joins TRBV6-5 and TRBJ2-1, with unresolved D. Germline values: CDR1 MNHEY, CDR2 SVGAGI. Between the trimmed V and J ends, which lost 0 bases and 8 bases, there was a span of 11 bases. The CDR3 consists of 14 residues.

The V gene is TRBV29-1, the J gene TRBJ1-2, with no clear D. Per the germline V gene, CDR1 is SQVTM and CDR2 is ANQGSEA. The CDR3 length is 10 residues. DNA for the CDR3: TGCATTATATTCTTTTATGGCTACACCTTC. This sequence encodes CIIFFYGYTF.

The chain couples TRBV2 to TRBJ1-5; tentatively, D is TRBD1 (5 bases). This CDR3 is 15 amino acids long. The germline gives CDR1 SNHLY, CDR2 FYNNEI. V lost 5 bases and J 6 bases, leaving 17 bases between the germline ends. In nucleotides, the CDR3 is TGTGCCAGCAGTCCCCTGGGGGGTCCTAGTCAGCCCCAGCATTTT. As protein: CASSPLGGPSQPQHF.

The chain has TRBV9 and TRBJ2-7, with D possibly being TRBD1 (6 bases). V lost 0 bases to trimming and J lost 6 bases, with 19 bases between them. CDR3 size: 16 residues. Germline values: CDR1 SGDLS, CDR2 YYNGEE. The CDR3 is CASSVGPALEGGEQYF. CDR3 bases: TGTGCCAGCAGCGTAGGGCCCGCACTAGAAGGGGGCGAGCAGTACTTC. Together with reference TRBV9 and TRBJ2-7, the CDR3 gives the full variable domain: DSGVTQTPKHLITATGQRVTLRCSPRSGDLSVYWYQQSLDQGLQFLIQYYNGEERAKGNILERFSAQQFPDLHSELNLSSLELGDSALYFCASSVGPALEGGEQYFGPGTRLTVT.